This T cell receptor beta chain emerged from a study of cytomegalovirus exposure and HLA in healthy donors. Study background: Most genotyped donors, 65% to 85% of 300 to 400, had Caucasian-associated genetic ancestry.

The study's findings and limits: Certain indistinguishable V segments, among them TRBV6-2 and TRBV6-3, were excluded.

PCR used 60 Vbeta primers and 13 Jbeta primers. Measured with immunoSEQ multiplex PCR; TCRdb has only the in-frame clones, and not every one. This table has about 140,000 clones, 70% to 80% appearing once. The germline CDR1 and CDR2 sequences are SGHVS and FQNEAQ. V gave up 1 base and J gave up 0 bases, with 13 bases separating them. The CDR3 length is 18 residues. A note on this clone: Its antigen is undetermined.

The chain couples TRBV7-8 to TRBJ2-6; maybe TRBD2 (6 bases). The sequence was obtained from a man aged 40-50 years in good health and CMV-seropositive. Sample: PBMCs. The CDR3 region has the DNA TGTGCCAGCAGCTTAGGAAGGAGGGGAGACTCTGGGGCCAACGTCCTGACTTTC. Translating gives CASSLGRRGDSGANVLTF.